These T cell receptor beta chains were read from a single sample in a study of T cells in Graves' hyperthyroidism and ophthalmopathy. TCRdb passed the multiplex PCR reads through MiXCR, listing each CDR3 protein once. The sample yields around 340,000 distinct CDR3 sequences, about a sixth seen once. Input material: blood. The receptors were sampled from a woman aged 40 to 50 with Graves' ophthalmopathy. Each CDR3 is given with its conserved first and last residue. Each record gives: CDR3 length, D gene, J gene, clone size, V gene, CDR3 DNA, CDR3 protein. A D gene is named only where the DNA matches it firmly. Clone size appears in some rows only: once, few, many, or a class for an expanded clone.

cdr3_length: 18
d_call: NA
j_call: TRBJ1-1
clone_size: many
v_call: TRBV4-1
cdr3_nt: TGCGCCAGCAGCCCCAGTGGGTTGACATCTGATATGAACACTGAAGCTTTCTTT
cdr3_aa: CASSPSGLTSDMNTEAFF

cdr3_length: 16
d_call: NA
j_call: TRBJ1-6
clone_size: many
v_call: TRBV11-1
cdr3_nt: TGTGCCAGCAGCCCAGACTTCCGGGCCTATAATTCACCCCTCCACTTT
cdr3_aa: CASSPDFRAYNSPLHF

cdr3_length: 13
d_call: TRBD1
j_call: TRBJ2-7
clone_size: many
v_call: TRBV12-3/TRBV12-4
cdr3_nt: TGTGCCAGCAGGGACAGGGGAATCTACGAGCAGTACTTC
cdr3_aa: CASRDRGIYEQYF

cdr3_length: 14
d_call: NA
j_call: TRBJ1-2
clone_size: many
v_call: TRBV15
cdr3_nt: TGTGCCACCAGCAGAGATCCTCGGGCAGGTGGCTACACCTTC
cdr3_aa: CATSRDPRAGGYTF

cdr3_length: 13
d_call: NA
j_call: TRBJ2-5
clone_size: many
v_call: TRBV20-1
cdr3_nt: TGCAGTGCTTGGGGGGGACAGCAAGAGACCCAGTACTTC
cdr3_aa: CSAWGGQQETQYF

cdr3_length: 13
d_call: TRBD2
j_call: TRBJ2-5
clone_size: NA
v_call: TRBV12-5
cdr3_nt: TGTGCTAGTGGTTCAGGACTAGCGGGAGGACCATACTTC
cdr3_aa: CASGSGLAGGPYF

cdr3_length: 15
d_call: TRBD1
j_call: TRBJ2-4
clone_size: few
v_call: TRBV9
cdr3_nt: TGTGCCAGCAGCGCCCCCGGGACAGGGAATAACATTCAGTACTTC
cdr3_aa: CASSAPGTGNNIQYF

cdr3_length: 15
d_call: NA
j_call: TRBJ1-2
clone_size: few
v_call: TRBV20-1
cdr3_nt: TGCAGTGCTCCCCCTCAGGGCCAGGAAAACTATGGCTACACCTTC
cdr3_aa: CSAPPQGQENYGYTF

cdr3_length: 13
d_call: NA
j_call: TRBJ1-2
clone_size: NA
v_call: TRBV6-1
cdr3_nt: TGTGCCAGCAGTCGCCTAGCTGAGAATGGCTACACCTTC
cdr3_aa: CASSRLAENGYTF

cdr3_length: 13
d_call: NA
j_call: TRBJ2-7
clone_size: NA
v_call: TRBV6-2/TRBV6-3
cdr3_nt: TGTGCCAGCAGTTTTACGGCAAACTACGAGCAGTACTTC
cdr3_aa: CASSFTANYEQYF

cdr3_length: 15
d_call: TRBD2
j_call: TRBJ2-5
clone_size: NA
v_call: TRBV6-4
cdr3_nt: TGTGCCAGCAGGCTAGCGGGAGCAAGGGGAGAGACCCAGTACTTC
cdr3_aa: CASRLAGARGETQYF

cdr3_length: 15
d_call: TRBD1
j_call: TRBJ1-5
clone_size: many
v_call: TRBV6-1
cdr3_nt: TGTGCCAGCAGCCCCGACAGGGTCGGGGATCAGCCCCAGCATTTT
cdr3_aa: CASSPDRVGDQPQHF

cdr3_length: 13
d_call: TRBD2
j_call: TRBJ2-7
clone_size: many
v_call: TRBV7-2
cdr3_nt: TGTGCCAGCAGCTCCGGGGGGGCGGGCGAGCAGTACTTC
cdr3_aa: CASSSGGAGEQYF

cdr3_length: 14
d_call: NA
j_call: TRBJ1-5
clone_size: many
v_call: TRBV28
cdr3_nt: TGTGCCAGCAGTCCAGACAGGAGCAATCAGCCCCAGCATTTT
cdr3_aa: CASSPDRSNQPQHF

cdr3_length: 14
d_call: NA
j_call: TRBJ2-5
clone_size: NA
v_call: TRBV6-2/TRBV6-3
cdr3_nt: TGTGCCAGCAGCCGACAACTAGCAGCAGAGACCCAGTACTTC
cdr3_aa: CASSRQLAAETQYF

cdr3_length: 16
d_call: TRBD2
j_call: TRBJ2-2
clone_size: many
v_call: TRBV11-2
cdr3_nt: TGTGCCAGCAGGATGCCGGGAGGGCCGTTCACCGGGGAGCTGTTTTTT
cdr3_aa: CASRMPGGPFTGELFF

cdr3_length: 14
d_call: NA
j_call: TRBJ1-1
clone_size: many
v_call: TRBV5-1
cdr3_nt: TGCGCCAGCAGGGAACAGGGTGTGGGCACTGAAGCTTTCTTT
cdr3_aa: CASREQGVGTEAFF

cdr3_length: 13
d_call: NA
j_call: TRBJ2-5
clone_size: many
v_call: TRBV12-3/TRBV12-4
cdr3_nt: TGTGCCAGCACGAACGGACAGCCGGAGACCCAGTACTTC
cdr3_aa: CASTNGQPETQYF

cdr3_length: 14
d_call: NA
j_call: TRBJ1-5
clone_size: many
v_call: TRBV7-6
cdr3_nt: TGTGCCAGCAGCTTGTTATCGGGGGAGCAGCCCCAGCATTTT
cdr3_aa: CASSLLSGEQPQHF

cdr3_length: 18
d_call: NA
j_call: TRBJ1-2
clone_size: many
v_call: TRBV7-8
cdr3_nt: TGTGCCAGCAGCTTAGGACACTTGACGGCAGGGCCCTTTTATGGCTACACCTTC
cdr3_aa: CASSLGHLTAGPFYGYTF

cdr3_length: 12
d_call: NA
j_call: TRBJ2-2
clone_size: many
v_call: TRBV2
cdr3_nt: TGTGCCAGCAGGAGGCTAGCCGGGGAGCTGTTTTTT
cdr3_aa: CASRRLAGELFF

cdr3_length: 15
d_call: TRBD2
j_call: TRBJ2-7
clone_size: many
v_call: TRBV20-1
cdr3_nt: TGCAGTGCTCACCCCGGAGAGACTAGCGGATACGAGCAGTACTTC
cdr3_aa: CSAHPGETSGYEQYF

cdr3_length: 16
d_call: NA
j_call: TRBJ2-5
clone_size: many
v_call: TRBV29-1
cdr3_nt: TGCAGCGTTGAGGGAACTCAGGGGAGGAACCAAGAGACCCAGTACTTC
cdr3_aa: CSVEGTQGRNQETQYF

cdr3_length: 19
d_call: TRBD2
j_call: TRBJ2-2
clone_size: NA
v_call: TRBV11-1
cdr3_nt: TGTGCCAGCAGCCGACGAGGACTAGAAGGACCCGGGGATTCCGGGGAGCTGTTTTTT
cdr3_aa: CASSRRGLEGPGDSGELFF

cdr3_length: 16
d_call: NA
j_call: TRBJ2-7
clone_size: NA
v_call: TRBV28
cdr3_nt: TGTGCCAGCAGTAATCCCTGGGGGGAGAACTCCTACGAGCAGTACTTC
cdr3_aa: CASSNPWGENSYEQYF

cdr3_length: 17
d_call: TRBD2
j_call: TRBJ2-5
clone_size: NA
v_call: TRBV28
cdr3_nt: TGTGCCAGCACCCCAGAGCCCAGACTAGCGGGAGGAGAGACCCAGTACTTC
cdr3_aa: CASTPEPRLAGGETQYF

cdr3_length: 15
d_call: NA
j_call: TRBJ2-5
clone_size: many
v_call: TRBV12-3/TRBV12-4
cdr3_nt: TGTGCCAGCAGTTGGGGACCTACTTTCCAAGAGACCCAGTACTTC
cdr3_aa: CASSWGPTFQETQYF

cdr3_length: 13
d_call: NA
j_call: TRBJ2-7
clone_size: many
v_call: TRBV7-2
cdr3_nt: TGTGCCAGCAGCTTTTTGCCCACCTACGAGCAGTACTTC
cdr3_aa: CASSFLPTYEQYF

cdr3_length: 11
d_call: NA
j_call: TRBJ1-1
clone_size: few
v_call: TRBV6-2/TRBV6-3
cdr3_nt: TGTGCCATCAGTCAGTCGACTGAAGCTTACTTT
cdr3_aa: CAISQSTEAYF

cdr3_length: 17
d_call: TRBD1
j_call: TRBJ1-5
clone_size: many
v_call: TRBV7-8
cdr3_nt: TGTGCCAGCAGCCGCAACCGGGACAGCCTTAGCAATCAGCCCCAGCATTTT
cdr3_aa: CASSRNRDSLSNQPQHF

cdr3_length: 17
d_call: NA
j_call: TRBJ1-6
clone_size: many
v_call: TRBV6-5
cdr3_nt: TGTGCCAGCAGTTACGAGTTAGGGGAGGGCAGTTATTCACCCCTCCACTTT
cdr3_aa: CASSYELGEGSYSPLHF

cdr3_length: 10
d_call: NA
j_call: TRBJ2-7
clone_size: many
v_call: TRBV11-2
cdr3_nt: TGTGCCAGCAGGGCTTACGAGCAGTACTTC
cdr3_aa: CASRAYEQYF

cdr3_length: 14
d_call: TRBD1
j_call: TRBJ1-2
clone_size: many
v_call: TRBV19
cdr3_nt: TGTGCCAGTAGGGGACAGGGTAAAGAGAATGGCTACACCTTC
cdr3_aa: CASRGQGKENGYTF

cdr3_length: 15
d_call: NA
j_call: TRBJ2-1
clone_size: many
v_call: TRBV7-2
cdr3_nt: TGTGCCAGCAGCTTAGCGGGAGCCTCCTACAATGAGCAGTTCTTC
cdr3_aa: CASSLAGASYNEQFF

cdr3_length: 14
d_call: NA
j_call: TRBJ1-6
clone_size: NA
v_call: TRBV2
cdr3_nt: TGTGCCAGCAGTCGCGGGACGGATAATTCACCCCTTCACTTT
cdr3_aa: CASSRGTDNSPLHF

cdr3_length: 14
d_call: NA
j_call: TRBJ1-3
clone_size: many
v_call: TRBV2
cdr3_nt: TGTGCCAGCAGAGCAGGGGAGGGTGGAAACACCATATATTTT
cdr3_aa: CASRAGEGGNTIYF

cdr3_length: 15
d_call: NA
j_call: TRBJ2-3
clone_size: many
v_call: TRBV12-3/TRBV12-4
cdr3_nt: TGTGCCAGCAGTTTGTCAGGGGTTAGCACAGATACGCAGTATTTT
cdr3_aa: CASSLSGVSTDTQYF

cdr3_length: 15
d_call: TRBD2
j_call: TRBJ2-7
clone_size: few
v_call: TRBV3-1
cdr3_nt: TGTGCCAGCAGCCGCGGGGTAGCGGGAGTGTACGAGCAGTACTTC
cdr3_aa: CASSRGVAGVYEQYF

cdr3_length: 14
d_call: NA
j_call: TRBJ1-2
clone_size: many
v_call: TRBV7-8
cdr3_nt: TGTGCCAGCAGCTTAGAAGGGCAGCTTTATGGCTACACCTTC
cdr3_aa: CASSLEGQLYGYTF

cdr3_length: 14
d_call: TRBD2
j_call: TRBJ2-7
clone_size: many
v_call: TRBV20-1
cdr3_nt: TGCAGTGCTGAACTAGCGGGAAGAGTCTACGAGCAGTACTTC
cdr3_aa: CSAELAGRVYEQYF

cdr3_length: 14
d_call: NA
j_call: TRBJ2-7
clone_size: many
v_call: TRBV6-5
cdr3_nt: TGTGCCAGCAGTTACTCGAATGGGCCCTACGAGCAGTACTTC
cdr3_aa: CASSYSNGPYEQYF

cdr3_length: 13
d_call: NA
j_call: TRBJ2-7
clone_size: few
v_call: TRBV19
cdr3_nt: TGTGCCAGTAGTAGGGACAACTCCTACGAGCAGTACTTC
cdr3_aa: CASSRDNSYEQYF

cdr3_length: 13
d_call: TRBD2
j_call: TRBJ2-7
clone_size: many
v_call: TRBV29-1
cdr3_nt: TGCAGCGTTAAAACTAGCGGAGACTACGAGCAGTACTTC
cdr3_aa: CSVKTSGDYEQYF

cdr3_length: 15
d_call: TRBD1
j_call: TRBJ2-2
clone_size: many
v_call: TRBV9
cdr3_nt: TGTGCCAGCCTCCTAGGGGACAGGGGGACCGGGGAGCTGTTTTTT
cdr3_aa: CASLLGDRGTGELFF

cdr3_length: 19
d_call: NA
j_call: TRBJ2-4
clone_size: many
v_call: TRBV20-1
cdr3_nt: TGCAGTGCTAGGACCCCGGACCTCCGTCCTTCTATAGCCAAAAACATTCAGTACTTC
cdr3_aa: CSARTPDLRPSIAKNIQYF

cdr3_length: 15
d_call: NA
j_call: TRBJ2-5
clone_size: few
v_call: TRBV6-5
cdr3_nt: TGTGCCAGCAGTTACTCGCGACGGACTCAAGAGACCCAGTACTTC
cdr3_aa: CASSYSRRTQETQYF

cdr3_length: 14
d_call: NA
j_call: TRBJ2-5
clone_size: many
v_call: TRBV20-1
cdr3_nt: TGCAGTGCTACCACATACTGGGGCCCTCTATCCCAGTACTTC
cdr3_aa: CSATTYWGPLSQYF

cdr3_length: 15
d_call: TRBD1
j_call: TRBJ2-6
clone_size: many
v_call: TRBV6-2/TRBV6-3
cdr3_nt: TGTGCCAGCAGCACAGGGGGCGCTGGGGCCAACGTCCTGGCTTTC
cdr3_aa: CASSTGGAGANVLAF

cdr3_length: 18
d_call: NA
j_call: TRBJ1-1
clone_size: many
v_call: TRBV11-2
cdr3_nt: TGTGCCAGCAGCTTAAAAGGGGGTGTGTGGGGCGGCGGCACTGAAGCTTTCTTT
cdr3_aa: CASSLKGGVWGGGTEAFF

cdr3_length: 14
d_call: NA
j_call: TRBJ1-2
clone_size: NA
v_call: TRBV6-1
cdr3_nt: TGTGCCAGCAGATCAATAGGGGGTGGCTATGGCTACATCTTC
cdr3_aa: CASRSIGGGYGYIF

cdr3_length: 14
d_call: NA
j_call: TRBJ2-7
clone_size: NA
v_call: TRBV5-6
cdr3_nt: TGTGCCAGCAGCTTCGTGGGCAGGACCTACGAGCAGTACTTC
cdr3_aa: CASSFVGRTYEQYF

cdr3_length: 11
d_call: NA
j_call: TRBJ2-7
clone_size: NA
v_call: TRBV2
cdr3_nt: TGTGCCAGTTGGGGTTTACACGAGCAGTACTTC
cdr3_aa: CASWGLHEQYF

cdr3_length: 13
d_call: NA
j_call: TRBJ1-3
clone_size: NA
v_call: TRBV20-1
cdr3_nt: TGCAGTGCTTGGACAGTCTCTGGAAACACCATATATTTT
cdr3_aa: CSAWTVSGNTIYF

cdr3_length: 17
d_call: NA
j_call: TRBJ1-3
clone_size: many
v_call: TRBV11-1
cdr3_nt: TGTGCCAGCAGCTTAGTTTCAGGGAGAGGCTCTGGAAACACCATATATTTT
cdr3_aa: CASSLVSGRGSGNTIYF

cdr3_length: 12
d_call: NA
j_call: TRBJ2-7
clone_size: many
v_call: TRBV6-2/TRBV6-3
cdr3_nt: TGTGCCAGCAGTCAAACAGGGAGACAGCAGTACTTC
cdr3_aa: CASSQTGRQQYF

cdr3_length: 15
d_call: TRBD2
j_call: TRBJ2-7
clone_size: many
v_call: TRBV20-1
cdr3_nt: TGCAGTGCTATTCGCCCCGAGGGGACTAGCTACGAGCAGTACTTC
cdr3_aa: CSAIRPEGTSYEQYF

cdr3_length: 16
d_call: NA
j_call: TRBJ2-2
clone_size: many
v_call: TRBV12-3/TRBV12-4
cdr3_nt: TGTGCCAGCAGTTTCGGAGCGATAGCGAACACCGGGGAGCTGTTTTTT
cdr3_aa: CASSFGAIANTGELFF